One sample yielded the 28 T cell receptor beta chains listed below, sequenced in a study of blood T cell repertoires in COVID-19. Repertoires were generated with immunoSEQ multiplex PCR, while TCRdb's copy carries only in-frame clones and drops some. The repertoire has 95,000 to 150,000 clones, about 88% of them found once; the top ten carry roughly 1.2%. Source material: peripheral blood. The receptors were gathered from a woman of 80 years or more with acute or convalescent COVID-19.

The chain uses TRBV6-5 and TRBJ1-2; no clear D. The CDR3 is 14 residues long. The V and J ends lost 6 bases and 8 bases respectively, with 19 bases between them. The germline CDR1 and CDR2 sequences are MNHEY and SVGAGI. The CDR3 loop reads CASRTEAASGGYTF. In nucleotides, the CDR3 is TGTGCCAGCAGGACTGAGGCGGCCTCTGGGGGCTACACCTTC.

The chain links TRBV24-1 to TRBJ2-3; 8 positions match TRBD1. Germline V gene data show CDR1 as KGHDR and CDR2 as SFDVKD. CDR3 length: 15 amino acids. Unmatched junction bases numbered 3, after V lost 4 bases and J lost 1 base. The CDR3, as DNA: TGTGCCACCAGTGAGTGGACAGGGCGCACAGATACGCAGTATTTT. Residues: CATSEWTGRTDTQYF.

This chain links TRBV25-1 with TRBJ2-3; D ambiguous. Germline V CDR1 and CDR2: MGHDK, SYGVNS. This CDR3 contains 15 residues. V lost 1 base, J lost 2 bases, and 10 bases lay in between. This CDR3 is CASSELVSYTDTQYF. The CDR3 DNA sequence: TGTGCCAGCAGTGAATTGGTTTCCTACACAGATACGCAGTATTTT.

The chain uses TRBV27 and TRBJ2-7; 9 positions match TRBD1. J lost 3 bases, V lost 3 bases, and 12 bases had no gene match. Germline loops: CDR1 MNHEY, CDR2 SMNVEV (reference sequence). CDR3 length: 17 residues. The CDR3 loop is CASSLGSTGGSRYEQYF. CDR3 DNA sequence: TGTGCCAGCAGTTTGGGGTCGACAGGGGGGAGTCGCTACGAGCAGTACTTC.

This chain links TRBV7-8 with TRBJ1-4, with D possibly being TRBD1 (6 bases). V lost 3 bases and J 0 bases, leaving 11 bases between the germline ends. Germline V gene data show CDR1 as SGHVS and CDR2 as FQNEAQ. The CDR3 is made up of 16 amino acids. CDR3 sequence: CASSFGGGTTNEKLFF. CDR3 in DNA: TGTGCCAGCAGCTTCGGGGGGGGCACAACTAATGAAAAACTGTTTTTT.

This clone was detected only once. The chain carries TRBV2 and TRBJ1-1; 7 nucleotides agree with TRBD1. V was pared by 6 bases and J by 1 base, with 5 bases of the junction left unmatched. Looked up from germline, CDR1 is SNHLY and CDR2 is FYNNEI. The CDR3 sequence is 14 residues long. The CDR3 region has the DNA TGTGCCAGCAGCCTGGGACAGAGGAACACTGAAGCTTTCTTT. Translating it yields CASSLGQRNTEAFF.

This clone was observed a handful of times. V is TRBV29-1 and J is TRBJ2-7, with D perhaps matching TRBD1 (6 bases). V lost 6 bases, J lost 0 bases, and 15 bases lay in between. CDR1 SQVTM and CDR2 ANQGSEA come from the germline V gene. CDR3 length: 14 amino acids. CDR3 region: CSVLLTGTSYEQYF. The CDR3 DNA is TGCAGCGTCCTACTGACAGGAACCTCCTACGAGCAGTACTTC.

The chain uses TRBV7-9 and TRBJ1-1; TRBD1 matches at 9 bases. V dropped 2 bases and J dropped 7; count of bases not matched to a gene: 11. CDR3 length: 16 amino acids. CDR1 and CDR2 (germline): SEHNR, FQNEAQ (reference sequence). The CDR3 DNA is TGTGCCAGCAGCTTAACGGGACAGGGAACAGAAAGTGAAGCTTTCTTT. Its translation is CASSLTGQGTESEAFF.

J is TRBJ1-3 and V is TRBV2; possibly TRBD1 for D (6 bases). V lost 2 bases, J lost 4 bases, and 15 bases lay in between. The CDR3 length is 16 residues. Per the germline V gene, CDR1 is SNHLY and CDR2 is FYNNEI. The CDR3 is CASSEYSGTSGNTIYF. In DNA form, the CDR3 reads TGTGCCAGCAGTGAATATTCGGGGACATCCGGAAACACCATATATTTT.

The chain uses TRBV5-1 and TRBJ1-2; 8 positions match TRBD1. The V gene end was trimmed by 0 bases and the J gene end by 4 bases; junction bases not matched to a gene: 5. The CDR3 runs to 15 residues. CDR1 and CDR2 (germline): SGHRS, YFSETQ. The DNA of the CDR3 is TGCGCCAGCAGCTTGGGAGGACAGGGACCCTATGGCTACACCTTC. This sequence encodes CASSLGGQGPYGYTF.

The V call is TRBV7-8, the J call TRBJ2-2; TRBD2 matches at 8 bases. The ends lost 3 bases at V and 6 bases at J; junction bases unmatched: 21. Germline V CDR1 and CDR2: SGHVS, FQNEAQ. This CDR3 contains 20 residues. The CDR3 region is CASSFWGLEYPLTLAGELFF. CDR3 nucleotides: TGTGCCAGCAGCTTCTGGGGACTAGAGTACCCCCTCACATTAGCCGGGGAGCTGTTTTTT.

This chain connects TRBV7-9 to TRBJ2-5, with D possibly being TRBD2 (6 bases). Germline CDR1 is SEHNR and CDR2 is FQNEAQ (reference sequence). Trimming stripped 1 base from V and 5 bases from J, with 8 bases between. The CDR3 is 13 amino acids. This chain's CDR3 is CASSLERGETQYF. CDR3 nucleotide sequence: TGTGCCAGCAGCTTAGAACGGGGGGAGACCCAGTACTTC.

The chain carries TRBV3-1 (or the pseudogene TRBV3-2) and TRBJ2-1; 9 bases line up with TRBD2. Germline V gives CDR1 LGHDT, CDR2 YNNKEL (reference sequence). Trimming took 4 bases from V and 4 from J; bases not matched to a gene: 11. The CDR3 extends over 17 amino acids. CDR3 in DNA: TGTGCCAGCAGCCCTAGGTCTAGCGGGATAATATACAATGAGCAGTTCTTC. Translated: CASSPRSSGIIYNEQFF.

The V gene is TRBV3-1 (or the pseudogene TRBV3-2), the J gene TRBJ1-2, with D maybe TRBD1 (5 bases). This CDR3 has 14 amino acids. V gave up 7 bases and J gave up 2 bases, with 14 bases separating them. CDR1 is LGHDT and CDR2 is YNNKEL in the germline V gene (reference sequence). The DNA for the CDR3 is TGTGCCAGCATGTCGGGCCAGGGCAACTATGGCTACACCTTC. This encodes CASMSGQGNYGYTF.

This clone was observed a handful of times. The final CDR3 position lacks the conserved phenylalanine or tryptophan, pointing to a likely read error. It is unclear where the CDR3 begins or ends on the DNA, so no DNA is shown, and the CDR3 is as TCRdb lists it. The chain uses TRBV5-1 and TRBJ1-2; the DNA was not compared with TRBD1, the D call given in the table. Germline V gene data show CDR1 as SGHRS and CDR2 as YFSETQ. The length of the CDR3 is 8 amino acids, counting both ends. The CDR3 protein is CASRGPAI.

Here the CDR3 reads CASSPPGGGRGGETQYF. The CDR3 coding sequence is TGTGCCAGCAGCCCCCCGGGGGGGGGCCGAGGTGGAGAGACCCAGTACTTC. The chain links TRBV9 to TRBJ2-5, with 8 positions matching TRBD2. V shed 4 bases and J 4 bases; nucleotides not matched to a gene: 15. Germline assignment: CDR1 SGDLS and CDR2 YYNGEE. CDR3 size: 17 residues.

This rearrangement joins TRBV6-2 or TRBV6-3 to TRBJ2-7, with D hard to call. The germline CDR1 and CDR2 sequences are MNHEY and SVGEGT. With 0 bases removed from V and 3 bases from J, the gap between germline ends came to 6 bases. The CDR3 totals 13 residues. The CDR3 spells CASSYSIGYEQYF. The CDR3 nucleotides read TGTGCCAGCAGTTACTCGATCGGCTACGAGCAGTACTTC.

The gene calls are TRBV5-8 and TRBJ1-2; the D is unclear. V gave up 6 bases and J gave up 6 bases, with 12 bases separating them. The CDR3 covers 12 residues. Germline V gene data show CDR1 as SGHTS and CDR2 as YDEGEE. In nucleotides, the CDR3 is TGTGCCAGCACCCGGGGAGGTGATGGCTACACCTTC. It yields the protein CASTRGGDGYTF.

The chain is built from TRBV4-1 and TRBJ2-2; TRBD1 agrees at 7 bases. V lost 7 bases, J lost 5 bases, and 7 bases stayed unmatched. The CDR3 has 14 residues. CDR1 is MGHRA, CDR2 YSYEKL, per germline. The CDR3 coding sequence is TGCGCCAGCACTAGGGGGCAGGGGACCGGGGAGCTGTTTTTT. This translates into CASTRGQGTGELFF.

This chain connects TRBV21-1 to TRBJ1-4; the table assigns TRBD1, which was not confirmed against the DNA. TRBV21-1 is noted as a pseudogene. This CDR3 region has 15 residues. The CDR3 sequence is CASSKPGTGYEKLFF. CDR3 coding DNA: TGTGCCAGCAGCAAACCCGGGACAGGGTATGAAAAACTGTTTTTT.

J is TRBJ1-3 and V is TRBV7-9; 8 bases align to TRBD1. The CDR3 covers 16 residues. Germline lookup yields CDR1 SEHNR and CDR2 FQNEAQ (reference sequence). V shed 2 bases and J 4 bases; nucleotides not matched to a gene: 7. The CDR3 sequence: CASSLRQGLGGNTIYF. DNA for the CDR3: TGTGCCAGCAGCTTAAGACAGGGGCTAGGAGGAAACACCATATATTTT.

The sample holds one count of this clone. V is TRBV9 and J is TRBJ2-2; 7 nucleotides match TRBD2. Germline V gene data show CDR1 as SGDLS and CDR2 as YYNGEE. V lost 0 bases and J lost 0; bases outside the gene matches: 2. This CDR3 region has 16 residues. This CDR3 reads CASSVGSGSNTGELFF. CDR3 sequence (DNA): TGTGCCAGCAGCGTAGGTAGCGGGTCGAACACCGGGGAGCTGTTTTTT.

V and J are TRBV21-1 and TRBJ2-7; TRBD1 was called by the table and not checked on the DNA. TRBV21-1 is noted as a pseudogene. The CDR3 has 12 residues. CDR3 residues: CASSKDRYEQYF. The CDR3 DNA sequence: TGTGCCAGCAGCAAGGACAGGTACGAGCAGTACTTC.

The chain is built from TRBV5-1 and TRBJ2-1; possibly TRBD2 for D (6 bases). CDR1 is SGHRS, CDR2 YFSETQ, per germline. V lost 4 bases, J lost 4 bases, and 12 bases lay in between. CDR3 length: 14 residues. The CDR3 sequence: CASSGQAGYNEQFF. CDR3 nucleotides: TGCGCCAGCAGCGGACAAGCGGGTTACAATGAGCAGTTCTTC.

CDR3 DNA sequence: TGCGCCAGCAGCTTGGGATGGCAACAAGGGGATCAGTACTTC. This translates into CASSLGWQQGDQYF. The chain uses TRBV5-1 and TRBJ2-7; a weak D match, TRBD1 (5 bases). V lost 0 bases and J 10 bases, leaving 17 bases between the germline ends. Looked up from germline, CDR1 is SGHRS and CDR2 is YFSETQ. The CDR3 is 14 residues long.

V gene TRBV7-9 combines with J gene TRBJ2-1; 7 bases align to TRBD2. V shed 1 base and J 8 bases; nucleotides not matched to a gene: 8. From germline, CDR1 is SEHNR and CDR2 FQNEAQ (reference sequence). This CDR3 comprises 15 residues. In DNA form, the CDR3 reads TGTGCCAGCAGCTTAGATGCTACTAGCGTCTATGAGCAGTTCTTC. It codes for CASSLDATSVYEQFF.

The V and J genes are TRBV7-3 and TRBJ1-1, with D possibly matching TRBD1 (5 bases). The CDR3 totals 15 residues. Trimming stripped 5 bases from V and 3 bases from J, with 16 bases between. Germline CDR1 SGHTA, CDR2 FQGTGA. The CDR3 DNA follows: TGTGCCAGCAGCGGAAACGGGGCGGGGCACACTGAAGCTTTCTTT. Its protein is CASSGNGAGHTEAFF.

The gene calls are TRBV19 and TRBJ1-4; D unclear. Germline assignment: CDR1 LNHDA and CDR2 SQIVND (reference sequence). Trimming cost V 3 bases and J 11 bases, with 19 bases left between them. The CDR3 extends over 15 amino acids. The CDR3 DNA reads TGTGCCAGTAGTATTATTCACGGGTTAGACGAGAAACTGTTTTTT. This sequence encodes CASSIIHGLDEKLFF.